Each of the 20 T cell receptor beta chains below was sequenced from the same sample in a study of blood T cell repertoires in COVID-19. Method: immunoSEQ multiplex PCR; TCRdb's copy keeps in-frame clones and lacks some. The sample records about 160,000 clones, around nine tenths being singletons. Material: PBMCs or T cells enriched from blood (not recorded which). The origin of the receptors is a woman aged 50 to 65 who had recovered from COVID-19.

The V call is TRBV7-8, the J call TRBJ2-4, with 7 bases lining up with TRBD2. This CDR3 region has 15 residues. From germline, CDR1 is SGHVS and CDR2 FQNEAQ. Losses at the gene ends were 3 bases for V and 8 bases for J; bases not matched to a gene: 10. Here the CDR3 reads CASSFLPLAEDIQYF. For the CDR3, the DNA is TGTGCCAGCAGCTTTCTGCCGCTAGCGGAGGACATTCAGTACTTC.

This clone was recorded once. Here the CDR3 reads CANLDSGYGYTF. CDR3 coding DNA: TGCGCCAACCTAGATTCGGGCTATGGCTACACCTTC. The chain has TRBV10-1 and TRBJ1-2; D unclear. CDR1 is WNHNN, CDR2 SYGVQD, per germline (reference sequence). The CDR3 loop spans 12 amino acids. V dropped 10 bases and J dropped 4 bases, with 13 bases sitting between them.

V is TRBV12-3 or TRBV12-4 and J is TRBJ1-2, with unresolved D. V was pared by 0 bases and J by 7 bases, with 3 bases between. CDR3 length: 11 residues. Written as DNA, the CDR3 is TGTGCCAGCAGTTTAGCCCGTGGCTACACCTTC. Encoded protein: CASSLARGYTF.

The chain joins TRBV19 to TRBJ1-5; 11 bases are shared with TRBD1. In germline, CDR1 is LNHDA, CDR2 SQIVND (reference sequence). Trimming removed 6 bases from V and 6 bases from J; junction bases left unmatched: 16. This CDR3 has 18 amino acids. CDR3 sequence reads: CASRVRDRGSLVGQPQHF. CDR3 nucleotide sequence: TGTGCCAGTAGAGTACGGGACAGGGGGTCGCTGGTGGGTCAGCCCCAGCATTTT.

This clone is a singleton in its sample. V and J are TRBV7-7 and TRBJ2-5; 10 bases fit TRBD2. Losses at the gene ends were 5 bases for V and 1 base for J; bases not matched to a gene: 4. The CDR3 is 15 residues long. Germline CDR1 SSHAT, CDR2 FNYEAQ (reference sequence). The CDR3 bases are TGTGCCAGCAGCCCACTAGCGGGGCCCCAAGAGACCCAGTACTTC. It is translated as CASSPLAGPQETQYF. The variable domain in full, with the rest retrieved from reference TRBV7-7 and TRBJ2-5, is GAGVSQSPRYKVTKRGQDVTLRCDPISSHATLYWYQQALGQGPEFLTYFNYEAQPDKSGLPSDRFSAERPEGSISTLTIQRTEQRDSAMYRCASSPLAGPQETQYFGPGTRLLVL.

This chain uses TRBV4-1 with TRBJ2-2, with TRBD1 matching 9 bases. CDR3 length: 16 amino acids. V was pared by 4 bases and J by 4 bases, with 7 bases of the junction left unmatched. Germline CDR1 MGHRA, CDR2 YSYEKL. Written as DNA, the CDR3 is TGCGCCAGCAGCCGAACCGGGACAGGGTCCACCGGGGAGCTGTTTTTT. Protein sequence: CASSRTGTGSTGELFF.

V is TRBV5-5 and J is TRBJ1-3, with a possible D match to TRBD1 (6 bases). Germline-derived CDR1 and CDR2 are SGHKS and YYEKEE (reference sequence). Trimming cost V 4 bases and J 4 bases, with 21 bases left between them. The CDR3 spans 17 residues. The CDR3 loop is CASSPLVGGPMGNTIYF. The DNA for the CDR3 is TGTGCCAGCAGCCCTCTGGTTGGGGGCCCGATGGGAAACACCATATATTTT. Together with reference TRBV5-5 and TRBJ1-3, the CDR3 gives the full variable domain: DAGVTQSPTHLIKTRGQQVTLRCSPISGHKSVSWYQQVLGQGPQFIFQYYEKEERGRGNFPDRFSARQFPNYSSELNVNALLLGDSALYLCASSPLVGGPMGNTIYFGEGSWLTVV.

The chain couples TRBV18 to TRBJ2-7; 9 bases map to TRBD1. The V segment lost 4 bases and the J segment 5 bases; nucleotides outside the gene matches: 12. CDR1 KGHSH and CDR2 LQKENI come from the germline V gene. The CDR3 spans 16 residues. The DNA of the CDR3 is TGTGCCAGCTCACTCTCCCCGACAGGGGGTTCGAACGAGCAGTACTTC. It translates to CASSLSPTGGSNEQYF.

V gene TRBV7-9 combines with J gene TRBJ2-1, with 8 positions matching TRBD2. With V trimmed by 3 bases and J by 5 bases, 9 bases remained unmatched. The CDR3 totals 16 residues. Per germline, CDR1 SEHNR and CDR2 FQNEAQ (reference sequence). CDR3 DNA sequence: TGTGCCAGCAGCTTCATTCAAGCGGGGGAAAACAATGAGCAGTTCTTC. Protein product: CASSFIQAGENNEQFF.

This clone appeared once. The DNA of the CDR3 is TGTGCCAGCACTCCCAGGGGGAACAATTCACCCCTCCACTTT. Protein sequence: CASTPRGNNSPLHF. The V and J genes are TRBV6-5 and TRBJ1-6; 7 nucleotides match TRBD1. The J segment lost 7 bases and the V segment lost 7 bases, leaving 7 bases of the junction unmatched. CDR1 is MNHEY and CDR2 is SVGAGI in the germline V gene. The CDR3 runs to 14 residues.

V and J are TRBV7-9 and TRBJ1-4; D uncertain. V was shortened by 4 bases and J by 0 bases, with 12 bases between the two germline ends. This CDR3 contains 16 residues. Germline V lookup: CDR1 SEHNR, CDR2 FQNEAQ (reference sequence). CDR3 region: CASSSGKPATNEKLFF. Here the CDR3 DNA reads TGTGCCAGCAGCTCCGGGAAGCCTGCAACTAATGAAAAACTGTTTTTT.

The chain uses TRBV19 and TRBJ1-1; unclear D gene. V was pared by 0 bases and J by 1 base, with 6 bases between. Germline V lookup: CDR1 LNHDA, CDR2 SQIVND (reference sequence). CDR3 length equals 14 residues. This CDR3 is CASSIDLANTEAFF. The CDR3, as DNA: TGTGCCAGTAGTATAGATCTGGCGAACACTGAAGCTTTCTTT.

The genes are TRBV9 and TRBJ1-4; the D gene is possibly TRBD1 (6 bases). The germline V gene has CDR1 SGDLS and CDR2 YYNGEE. Trimming removed 0 bases from V and 5 bases from J, with 11 bases in between. This CDR3 has 15 residues. CDR3 bases: TGTGCCAGCAGCGTAGGGACAGCCTACAATGAAAAACTGTTTTTT. Translation gives CASSVGTAYNEKLFF.

The chain combines TRBV19 with TRBJ2-1, with TRBD2 identical over 9 bases. The length of the CDR3 is 15 residues. Germline loops: CDR1 LNHDA, CDR2 SQIVND (reference sequence). V was pared by 4 bases and J by 7 bases, with 8 bases of the junction left unmatched. DNA of the CDR3: TGTGCCAGTAGTAGATGGGCGGGGGGGCCGAATGAGCAGTTCTTC. Translation gives CASSRWAGGPNEQFF.

The chain is built from TRBV2 and TRBJ2-7; tentative D call: TRBD1 (6 bases). In germline, CDR1 is SNHLY, CDR2 FYNNEI. The CDR3 consists of 14 residues. The ends were cut back, 6 bases at V and 0 bases at J, with 12 bases in the middle. Here the CDR3 reads CASSLRDTSYEQYF. The DNA for the CDR3 is TGTGCCAGCAGCCTCCGGGACACCTCCTACGAGCAGTACTTC.

This chain uses TRBV30 with TRBJ2-1, with 8 bases aligning to TRBD1. The CDR3 covers 14 residues. Unmatched junction bases numbered 1, after V lost 0 bases and J lost 3 bases. The V gene's germline CDR1 is GTSNPN and CDR2 SVGIG (reference sequence). The CDR3 nucleotides are TGTGCCTGGAGTGTAGGACAGGGCTACAATGAGCAGTTCTTC. This codes for CAWSVGQGYNEQFF.

This clone was observed a single time. The chain carries TRBV18 and TRBJ1-2; D unresolved. In germline, CDR1 is KGHSH, CDR2 LQKENI. The V end was cut by 5 bases, the J end by 4 bases, with 5 bases between. This CDR3 spans 11 amino acids. CDR3: CASSEGYGYTF. The DNA of the CDR3 is TGTGCCAGCTCAGAGGGCTATGGCTACACCTTC.

The chain combines TRBV7-2 with TRBJ2-4, with unresolved D. CDR3 length equals 12 residues. The V gene's germline CDR1 is SGHTA and CDR2 FQGNSA. V dropped 3 bases and J dropped 6 bases, with 6 bases sitting between them. The CDR3: CASSFGLNIQYF. The CDR3 bases are TGTGCCAGCAGCTTCGGGTTAAACATTCAGTACTTC.

The chain couples TRBV19 to TRBJ1-2; D unclear. The CDR3 has 15 amino acids. The germline CDR1 and CDR2 sequences are LNHDA and SQIVND (reference sequence). V was trimmed by 5 bases and J by 8 bases, leaving 21 bases between them. This CDR3 reads CASSPETASVGGYTF. The CDR3 bases are TGTGCCAGTAGTCCCGAGACCGCCAGCGTAGGAGGCTACACCTTC.

This chain uses TRBV7-8 with TRBJ1-3; D possibly corresponds to TRBD1 (6 bases). Germline values: CDR1 SGHVS, CDR2 FQNEAQ. The length of the CDR3 is 16 residues. Between the trimmed V and J ends, which lost 4 bases and 0 bases, there was a span of 13 bases. DNA of the CDR3: TGTGCCAGCAGCTCCCCGGCAGGGGACTCTGGAAACACCATATATTTT. Its protein is CASSSPAGDSGNTIYF.